What follows are 16 T cell receptor beta chains derived from one specimen sequenced in a study of Ad26.COV2.S vaccination and SARS-CoV-2 variants. The treatment denotes: around 19 received Ad26.COV2.S at low or high dose, single or two shots; 5 received placebo; per-sample allocation not given. Specimens were obtained on day 63 following the first vaccine or placebo injection. TCRdb's copy holds only in-frame clones and misses some; the assay was immunoSEQ multiplex PCR. The table has about 350,000 clones, about 87% seen once. The sample was peripheral blood, taken in a trial of Ad26.COV2.S vaccine versus placebo. These receptors were taken from a person between 18 and 65 years old who received the Ad26.COV2.S COVID-19 vaccine or a placebo.

The V call is TRBV11-2, the J call TRBJ2-1; no clear D gene. CDR1 and CDR2 (germline): SGHAT, FQNNGV. V gave up 5 bases and J gave up 0 bases, with 8 bases separating them. The CDR3 runs to 14 residues. As DNA, the CDR3 is TGTGCCAGCAGCGTCAGCGACTCCTACAATGAGCAGTTCTTC. Encoded protein: CASSVSDSYNEQFF.

This chain uses TRBV5-4 with TRBJ1-2; a weak D match, TRBD1 (6 bases). Per germline, CDR1 SGHNT and CDR2 YYREEE (reference sequence). V was pared by 3 bases and J by 5 bases, with 17 bases between. This CDR3 contains 15 residues. CDR3 sequence: CASSSWTVGPYGYTF. In nucleotides, the CDR3 is TGTGCCAGCAGCTCTTGGACAGTCGGTCCTTATGGCTACACCTTC.

The chain couples TRBV18 to TRBJ2-7, with TRBD1 matching over 12 bases. Unmatched junction bases numbered 2, after V lost 4 bases and J lost 1 base. CDR3 length: 15 amino acids. Germline lookup yields CDR1 KGHSH and CDR2 LQKENI. CDR3: CASSQGQGASYEQYF. As DNA, the CDR3 is TGTGCCAGCTCACAGGGACAGGGGGCGTCCTACGAGCAGTACTTC.

The gene calls are TRBV30 and TRBJ2-1; 14 bases are shared with TRBD2. Unmatched junction bases numbered 16, after V lost 3 bases and J lost 3 bases. There are 20 residues in the CDR3. Germline CDR1 GTSNPN, CDR2 SVGIG (reference sequence). The CDR3 loop reads CAWRRGRGTSGGRIYNEQFF. CDR3 nucleotide sequence: TGTGCCTGGAGGCGAGGTCGAGGGACTAGCGGGGGCCGAATCTACAATGAGCAGTTCTTC.

This clone appeared a few times. The chain links TRBV6-1 to TRBJ2-7, with a possible D match to TRBD2 (6 bases). Trimming removed 3 bases from V and 3 bases from J, with 18 bases in between. The germline V gene encodes CDR1 MNHNS and CDR2 SASEGT. The CDR3 is 16 residues long. DNA of the CDR3: TGTGCCAGCAGTGATAGGAGGCGGGGATACGTCTACGAGCAGTACTTC. Protein: CASSDRRRGYVYEQYF.

The chain links TRBV7-2 to TRBJ2-7, with unresolved D. The CDR3 has 11 residues. The germline V and J ends were trimmed by 3 bases and 3 bases, with 3 bases remaining between them. Germline V lookup: CDR1 SGHTA, CDR2 FQGNSA. The CDR3 sequence: CASSFNYEQYF. The CDR3 nucleotides are TGTGCCAGCAGCTTCAACTACGAGCAGTACTTC.

The chain is built from TRBV30 and TRBJ1-2; D unclear. CDR3 length: 15 residues. The germline V gene encodes CDR1 GTSNPN and CDR2 SVGIG (reference sequence). The V end lost 0 bases, the J end lost 4 bases, and 15 bases lay between the germline ends. CDR3 DNA sequence: TGTGCCTGGAGTGTGGGCCAAGCATCGGGCTATGGCTACACCTTC. It translates to CAWSVGQASGYGYTF.

The chain employs TRBV14 and TRBJ2-2; D perhaps matches TRBD2 (6 bases). V shed 4 bases and J shed 0 bases, with 6 bases lying between them. Germline-derived CDR1 and CDR2 are SGHDN and FVKESK. This CDR3 is built from 14 residues. The CDR3, as DNA: TGTGCCAGCAGCCGGGAGGCGAACACCGGGGAGCTGTTTTTT. The encoded protein is CASSREANTGELFF.

The chain combines TRBV19 with TRBJ1-1; D might be TRBD1 (6 bases). This CDR3 spans 14 amino acids. Germline V CDR1 and CDR2: LNHDA, SQIVND (reference sequence). V lost 5 bases to trimming and J lost 3 bases, with 13 bases between them. CDR3 sequence reads: CASSLRQDHTEAFF. In nucleotides, the CDR3 is TGTGCCAGTAGTCTACGACAGGATCACACTGAAGCTTTCTTT.

The rearrangement joins TRBV11-2 to TRBJ1-4, with TRBD1 as a possible D gene (5 bases). Trimming removed 3 bases from V and 0 bases from J, with 14 bases in between. The CDR3 is 17 amino acids. Germline V CDR1 and CDR2: SGHAT, FQNNGV. The CDR3 loop reads CASSFGMLGATNEKLFF. CDR3 DNA sequence: TGTGCCAGCAGCTTTGGAATGTTAGGGGCAACTAATGAAAAACTGTTTTTT.

This clone came up once. V is TRBV3-1 (or the pseudogene TRBV3-2) and J is TRBJ1-2; the match to TRBD1 covers 8 bases. V lost 7 bases to trimming and J lost 8 bases; unmatched junction nucleotides: 9. The CDR3 loop spans 13 amino acids. Germline V lookup: CDR1 LGHDT, CDR2 YNNKEL (reference sequence). As DNA, the CDR3 is TGTGCCAGCAACCTCAAGACAGGGGAAGGCTACACCTTC. The encoded protein is CASNLKTGEGYTF.

This chain links TRBV5-1 with TRBJ2-1; TRBD1 matches 9 bases. The length of the CDR3 is 14 residues. CDR1 is SGHRS and CDR2 is YFSETQ in the germline V gene. Unmatched junction bases numbered 8, after V lost 3 bases and J lost 10 bases. The DNA of the CDR3 is TGCGCCAGCAGCTGGGGACAGGGTCGAGGGGAGCAGTTCTTC. Its protein product is CASSWGQGRGEQFF.

This rearrangement joins TRBV7-3 to TRBJ2-1; D may be TRBD1 (5 bases). From germline, CDR1 is SGHTA and CDR2 FQGTGA. The V end was cut by 5 bases, the J end by 6 bases, with 11 bases between. The CDR3 runs to 13 residues. CDR3 amino acids: CASSTRQTNEQFF. CDR3 nucleotide sequence: TGTGCCAGCAGCACCCGACAGACCAATGAGCAGTTCTTC.

The chain employs TRBV28 and TRBJ1-2, with D possibly matching TRBD1 (6 bases). The germline V gene has CDR1 MDHEN and CDR2 SYDVKM. The CDR3 has 17 amino acids. Trimming took off 6 bases at V and 4 bases at J, with 24 bases between the two ends. The CDR3 DNA reads TGTGCCAGCAGCAATTTATGGGTGGGGGCCCTTGGCTATGGCTACACCTTC. This translates into CASSNLWVGALGYGYTF.

The chain couples TRBV21-1 to TRBJ1-3. TRBV21-1 is marked as a pseudogene. The CDR3 extends over 13 amino acids. The CDR3 DNA is TGTGCCAGCAGCAAAAGGAGTGGAAACACCATATATTTT. It translates to CASSKRSGNTIYF.

The CDR3 loop is CASSGSGKGAEAFF. Here the CDR3 DNA reads TGTGCCAGTAGTGGGTCCGGGAAGGGCGCTGAAGCTTTCTTT. The chain carries TRBV19 and TRBJ1-1, with unresolved D. V gave up 5 bases and J gave up 6 bases, with 16 bases separating them. Germline V CDR1 and CDR2: LNHDA, SQIVND (reference sequence). This CDR3 has 14 amino acids.